This TCR beta chain was profiled in a study of shared clonotypes between healthy human individuals. The germline V and J ends were trimmed by 5 bases and 6 bases, with 8 bases remaining between them. Germline V gene lookup returns CDR1 SEHNR and CDR2 FQNEAQ (reference sequence). CDR3 length equals 12 residues. Naivety among CD8 cells was defined by CD45RO negativity and positive CCR7 selection, thereby excluding terminally differentiated effector memory CD45RA+ cells. Per the authors' pipeline: There were no quality scores in the junction-only immunoSEQ sequences, so filtering differed. Sequencing was performed with immunoSEQ multiplex PCR; in TCRdb, only in-frame clones are kept and a portion is missing. The V and J calls and the clone size are those of that table, but D and trimming were determined from the DNA. Of around 2,100,000 clones in the sample, about 95% were seen once.

The rearrangement joins TRBV7-9 to TRBJ1-5; D gene unclear. This clonotype was sampled from a man aged 18-30 years in good health. Sequencing was performed on naive CD8+ T cells sorted from blood. CDR3 in DNA: TGTGCCAGCAGCCAACCGGGTCAGCCCCAGCATTTT. Translated: CASSQPGQPQHF.